This T cell receptor beta chain was sequenced during a study of tumor-infiltrating lymphocytes in primary liver carcinoma. At the level of the study: The number of productive TCRbeta reads per sample ranged from roughly 3.5 to 8 million and was similar across tissue types. Study-level points and caveats: Compared with tumor region pairs, tumor-adjacent and tumor-blood pairs overlapped less. With p = 0.039, the top-250-clone fraction in tumors significantly exceeded that in blood.

Germline CDR1 and CDR2: GTSNPN and SVGIG (reference sequence). The CDR3 sequence is 15 residues long. Trimming pared 2 bases from V and 5 bases from J, leaving 18 bases between. Germline DNA was also extracted, with blood RNA taken from unsorted whole blood. Every patient had chronic HBV infection and was treatment-naive. About this clonotype: Its specificity is not known.

TCR beta cDNA came from 400 to 500 ng total RNA, primed with a constant-region primer. ARM-PCR, slightly modified, supplied the TCR beta libraries through three nested multiplex PCR rounds. TRBV1-TRBV30 forward and Cbeta reverse primers drove the first two roughly 10-cycle rounds. From the multiplex PCR reads, TCRdb called clonotypes with MiXCR, one entry per CDR3 protein. This table has a few hundred thousand distinct CDR3 sequences, around three fifths appearing once. The chain couples TRBV30 to TRBJ2-5, with D hard to call. Sequencing input: peripheral blood. This clonotype was obtained from a woman younger than 45 with primary liver carcinoma and hepatitis B virus infection. Written as DNA, the CDR3 is TGTGCCTGGAGTATAGGTGTTGGCTCTGCGGAGACCCAGTACTTC. It specifies CAWSIGVGSAETQYF.